The present TCR beta chain was sequenced within a study of CD8 T cells in ankylosing spondylitis. Study-wide results and caveats: For ankylosing spondylitis blood, a TCR beta motif of seven to nine highly homologous variants appeared characteristic. As reported, disease-linked clones showed significant enrichment in matched ankylosing spondylitis synovial fluid.

This clonotype was counted between two and nine times. Antigen: not known. Germline V CDR1 and CDR2: MGHRA, YSYEKL. The V end lost 0 bases, the J end lost 8 bases, and 9 bases lay between the germline ends. The CDR3 is 13 residues long. TCRdb analysed the 5' RACE reads with MiXCR anew, one entry per CDR3 protein. The sample gives about 130,000 distinct CDR3 sequences, roughly a sixth of which show up once; roughly 30% is in the top ten. The sample taken for sequencing was blood, either unsorted or a sorted T cell fraction (not recorded which). This chain links TRBV4-1 with TRBJ2-3, with D uncertain. This receptor was identified in a male donor with ankylosing spondylitis. The CDR3 DNA follows: TGCGCCAGCAGCCAAGAAGGGTGGGGTACGCAGTATTTT. Translating gives CASSQEGWGTQYF.